The present entry profiles one T cell receptor beta chain with its context. Because the CDR3 is missing its conserved closing phenylalanine or tryptophan, this is likely a read error. These data belong to a study of identical twins. Trimming took 1 base from V and 4 from J, leaving 18 bases between them. Germline CDR1 SEHNR, CDR2 FQNEAQ (reference sequence). CDR3 length equals 17 residues. MiXCR, applied by TCRdb to the 5' RACE reads, yields one record per CDR3 protein. The data hold more than 350,000 distinct CDR3 sequences, with 9% to 10% observed a single time. The specimen sequenced was naive T cells sorted from blood. The chain joins TRBV7-9 to TRBJ2-3, with D tentatively TRBD2 (6 bases). This clonotype was sampled from a woman aged 50 to 60 in good health. The DNA for the CDR3 is TGTGCCAGCAGCTTAGGGGTGCGGGACCAAACGGCAGATACGCAGTATCTT. Its protein product is CASSLGVRDQTADTQYL.